The clone carrying this T cell receptor beta chain showed up just a few times. Template switching added a universal primer site; cDNA carried unique molecular identifiers. TCRdb used MiXCR to reprocess the 5' RACE reads, holding one entry per CDR3 protein. This table holds a few hundred thousand distinct CDR3 sequences, approximately 8% found once. V lost 4 bases and J lost 0, with 7 bases in between. Germline V gene lookup returns CDR1 KGHDR and CDR2 SFDVKD. The CDR3 has 14 residues. This sample stems from a study of identical twins. Healthy Caucasian individuals made up all the donors. A further study also used this sample, focusing on yellow fever vaccine responses in identical twins. That study adds: Twins' vaccine T cell responses reportedly seemed partly convergent and partly personalized.

Material for sequencing was memory (CD45RO+) T cells sorted from blood. This chain uses TRBV24-1 with TRBJ2-3; no firm D call. This clonotype was sampled from a woman younger than 30 in good health. As DNA, the CDR3 is TGTGCCACCAGTGACCCCATTAGCACAGATACGCAGTATTTT. Its translation: CATSDPISTDTQYF.